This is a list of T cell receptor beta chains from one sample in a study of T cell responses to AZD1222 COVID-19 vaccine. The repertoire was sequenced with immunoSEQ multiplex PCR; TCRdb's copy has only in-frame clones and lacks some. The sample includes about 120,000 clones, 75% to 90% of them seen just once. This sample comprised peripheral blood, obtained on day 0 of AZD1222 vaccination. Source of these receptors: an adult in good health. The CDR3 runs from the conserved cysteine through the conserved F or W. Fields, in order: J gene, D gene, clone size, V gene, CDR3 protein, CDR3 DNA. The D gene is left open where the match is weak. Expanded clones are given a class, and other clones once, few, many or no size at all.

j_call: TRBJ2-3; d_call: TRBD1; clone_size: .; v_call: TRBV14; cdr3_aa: CASSLGTGGTDTQYF; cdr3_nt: TGTGCCAGCAGCCTCGGGACAGGGGGCACAGATACGCAGTATTTT
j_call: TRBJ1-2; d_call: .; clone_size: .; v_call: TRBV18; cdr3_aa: CASSRGDYGYTF; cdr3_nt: TGTGCCAGCTCACGGGGGGACTATGGCTACACCTTC
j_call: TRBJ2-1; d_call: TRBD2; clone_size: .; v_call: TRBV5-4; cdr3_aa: CASSFSGGSYNEQFF; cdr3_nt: TGTGCCAGCAGCTTCAGCGGGGGGAGCTACAATGAGCAGTTCTTC
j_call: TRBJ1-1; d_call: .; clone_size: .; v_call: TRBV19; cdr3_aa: CASSIDAGADTEAFF; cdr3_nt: TGTGCCAGTAGTATAGATGCAGGGGCGGACACTGAAGCTTTCTTT
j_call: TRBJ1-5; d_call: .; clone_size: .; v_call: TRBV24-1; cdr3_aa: CATSDSGRAQHF; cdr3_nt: .
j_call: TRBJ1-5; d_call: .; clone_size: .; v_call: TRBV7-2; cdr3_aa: CASSPRISGGNQPQHF; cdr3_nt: TGTGCCAGCAGCCCGAGGATTTCGGGGGGCAATCAGCCCCAGCATTTT
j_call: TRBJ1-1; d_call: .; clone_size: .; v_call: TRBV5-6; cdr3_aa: CASSSLGLANTEAFF; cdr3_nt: TGTGCCAGCAGCTCTCTGGGGTTGGCGAACACTGAAGCTTTCTTT
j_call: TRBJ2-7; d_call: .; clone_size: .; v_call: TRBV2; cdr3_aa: CASSVIEGPYEQYF; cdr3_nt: TGTGCCAGCAGTGTAATAGAGGGGCCCTACGAGCAGTACTTC
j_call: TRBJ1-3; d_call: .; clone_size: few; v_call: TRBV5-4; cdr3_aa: CASGGGPGNTIYF; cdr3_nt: TGTGCCAGCGGAGGGGGACCTGGAAACACCATATATTTT
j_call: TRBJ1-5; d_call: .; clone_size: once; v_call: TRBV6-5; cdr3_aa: CASSYSIALVEQPQHF; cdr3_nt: TGTGCCAGCAGTTACTCGATCGCGTTAGTGGAACAGCCCCAGCATTTT
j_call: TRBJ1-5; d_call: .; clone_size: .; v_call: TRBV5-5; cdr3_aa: CASSLWDNNQPQHF; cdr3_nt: TGTGCCAGCAGCTTGTGGGATAACAATCAGCCCCAGCATTTT
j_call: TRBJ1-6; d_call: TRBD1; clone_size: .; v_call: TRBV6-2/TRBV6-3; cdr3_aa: CASSSTGGIDSPLHF; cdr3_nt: TGTGCCAGCAGTTCGACAGGGGGGATTGATTCACCCCTCCACTTT
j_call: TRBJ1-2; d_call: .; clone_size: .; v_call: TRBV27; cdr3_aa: CASRRNRDYGYTF; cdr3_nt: TGTGCCAGCAGAAGGAACAGGGACTATGGCTACACCTTC
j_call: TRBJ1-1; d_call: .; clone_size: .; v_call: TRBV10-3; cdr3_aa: CAISESGTTEAFF; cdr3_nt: TGTGCCATCAGTGAGTCAGGAACAACTGAAGCTTTCTTT
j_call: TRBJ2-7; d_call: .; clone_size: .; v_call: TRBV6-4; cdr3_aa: CASSTRGYEQYF; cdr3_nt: TGTGCCAGCAGTACTCGTGGCTACGAGCAGTACTTC
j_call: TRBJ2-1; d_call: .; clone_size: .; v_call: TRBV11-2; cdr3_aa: CASSKIKGLAYNEQFF; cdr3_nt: TGTGCCAGCAGCAAAATTAAGGGGCTAGCCTACAATGAGCAGTTCTTC
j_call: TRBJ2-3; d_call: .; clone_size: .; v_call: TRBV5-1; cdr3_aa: CASSRAGPSTDTQYF; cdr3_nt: TGCGCCAGCAGCAGAGCGGGCCCTAGCACAGATACGCAGTATTTT
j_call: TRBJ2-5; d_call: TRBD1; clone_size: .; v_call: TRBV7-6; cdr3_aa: CASSPWDRGETQYF; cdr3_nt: TGTGCCAGCAGCCCTTGGGACAGAGGGGAGACCCAGTACTTC
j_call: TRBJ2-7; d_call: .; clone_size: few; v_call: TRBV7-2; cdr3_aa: CASSAYAGGSAYEQYF; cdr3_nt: TGTGCCAGCAGCGCCTACGCCGGGGGTTCGGCCTACGAGCAGTACTTC
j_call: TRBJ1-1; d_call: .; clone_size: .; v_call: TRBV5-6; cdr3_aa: CASSLDTEAFF; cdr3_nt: TGTGCCAGCAGCTTGGATACTGAAGCTTTCTTT
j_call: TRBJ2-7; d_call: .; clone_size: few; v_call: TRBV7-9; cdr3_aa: CASSSWLGAEQYF; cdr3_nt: TGTGCCAGCAGCTCTTGGCTAGGTGCCGAGCAGTACTTC
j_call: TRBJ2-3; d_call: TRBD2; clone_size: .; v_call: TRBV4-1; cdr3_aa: CASSQGLAPSTDTQYF; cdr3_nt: TGCGCCAGCAGCCAAGGACTAGCTCCTAGCACAGATACGCAGTATTTT
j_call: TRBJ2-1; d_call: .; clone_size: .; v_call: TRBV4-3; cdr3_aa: CASSQGLTVSSYNEQFF; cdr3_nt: TGCGCCAGCAGCCAAGGACTTACCGTTAGCTCCTACAATGAGCAGTTCTTC
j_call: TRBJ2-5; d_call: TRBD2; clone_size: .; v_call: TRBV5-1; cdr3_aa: CASSPGWTSGEETQYF; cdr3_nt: TGCGCCAGCAGCCCCGGGTGGACTAGCGGAGAAGAGACCCAGTACTTC
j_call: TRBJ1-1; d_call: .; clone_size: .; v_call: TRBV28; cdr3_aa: CASSYVLAEAFF; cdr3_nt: TGTGCCAGCAGTTACGTTCTGGCTGAAGCTTTCTTT
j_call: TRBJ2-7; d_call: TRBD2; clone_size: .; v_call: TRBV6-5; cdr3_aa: CASARGLTYEQYF; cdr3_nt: TGTGCCAGCGCGAGGGGACTAACCTACGAGCAGTACTTC
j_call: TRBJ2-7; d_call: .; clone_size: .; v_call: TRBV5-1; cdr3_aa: CASSRGHNYEQYF; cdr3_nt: TGCGCCAGCAGTCGCGGACATAATTACGAGCAGTACTTC
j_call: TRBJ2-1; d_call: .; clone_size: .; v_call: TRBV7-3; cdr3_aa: CASSLNPDNEQFF; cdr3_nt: TGTGCCAGCAGCTTAAATCCCGACAATGAGCAGTTCTTC
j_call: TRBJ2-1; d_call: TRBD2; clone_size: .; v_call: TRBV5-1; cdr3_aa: CASSLVLAGGRITYNEQFF; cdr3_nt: TGCGCCAGCAGCTTGGTACTAGCGGGGGGGCGGATTACCTACAATGAGCAGTTCTTC
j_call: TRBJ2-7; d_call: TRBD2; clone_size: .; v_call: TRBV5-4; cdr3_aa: CASSVGLVAYEQYF; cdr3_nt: TGTGCCAGCAGCGTGGGACTAGTCGCCTACGAGCAGTACTTC
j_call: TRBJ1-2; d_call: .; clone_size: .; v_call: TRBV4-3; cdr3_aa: CASSQDYRDTYGYTF; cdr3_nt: TGCGCCAGCAGCCAAGATTACCGGGACACCTATGGCTACACCTTC
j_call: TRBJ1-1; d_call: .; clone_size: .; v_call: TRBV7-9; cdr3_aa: CASSLGTEKEGTEAFF; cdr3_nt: TGTGCCAGCAGCTTAGGGACAGAGAAGGAAGGCACTGAAGCTTTCTTT